The clone carrying this T cell receptor beta chain has just one count. The data were taken from a study of blood T cell repertoires in COVID-19. Method: immunoSEQ multiplex PCR; TCRdb's copy keeps in-frame clones and lacks some. The sample lists 100,000 or so clones, approximately 91% occurring once. The CDR3 is 15 amino acids. Trimming removed 6 bases from V and 1 base from J; junction bases left unmatched: 6. Germline loops: CDR1 MNHEY, CDR2 SVGAGI. Sequencing was carried out using peripheral blood. This chain links TRBV6-5 with TRBJ1-1, with 9 bases identical to TRBD1. This clonotype was sampled from a man aged 55 to 70 with acute or convalescent COVID-19. In DNA form, the CDR3 reads TGTGCCAGCAGACAACAGGGGGCCCAGAACACTGAAGCTTTCTTT. Protein product: CASRQQGAQNTEAFF.